This TCR beta chain was recorded in a study of T cell changes during pregnancy in multiple sclerosis (dated by TCRdb to about 2019). A note on the overall study: In women with multiple sclerosis, the researchers looked at how the T cell repertoire shifted as pregnancy progressed.

To prepare the library, the immunoSEQ multiplex PCR assay was applied. The clones in this table, taken by TCRdb from immuneACCESS, are in-frame only. Not every clone is retained; where verified, under half of the shortfall comes from an unresolved V gene, and the cause of the rest is unknown. The sample table contains roughly 84,000 clones; only one count was recorded for roughly 95% of them. Under 1.5% of the sample belongs to the ten largest clones. In the germline V gene, CDR1 corresponds to MGHRA and CDR2 to YSYEKL. V loses 1 base, J loses 1 base, and the germline ends lie 12 bases apart. Measured from the cysteine to the phenylalanine, the CDR3 is 16 residues long. Here the CDR3 DNA is all that survives: 48 bases in frame from base 1. Points on this clone: Its cognate antigen has yet to be identified. Base qualities are missing; no much larger clone stands one base away.

Sequenced here: peripheral blood, sampled in the third trimester of pregnancy. The V and J segments used are TRBV4-1 and TRBJ2-3; the D region possibly corresponds to TRBD2 (5 bases align). The source of this sequence is a female donor in good health, enrolled as a control in a pregnancy study. The CDR3 sequence is CASSQGPGSGTDTQYF. In nucleotides, the sequence is TGCGCCAGCAGCCAAGGTCCCGGTAGCGGCACAGATACGCAGTATTTT.